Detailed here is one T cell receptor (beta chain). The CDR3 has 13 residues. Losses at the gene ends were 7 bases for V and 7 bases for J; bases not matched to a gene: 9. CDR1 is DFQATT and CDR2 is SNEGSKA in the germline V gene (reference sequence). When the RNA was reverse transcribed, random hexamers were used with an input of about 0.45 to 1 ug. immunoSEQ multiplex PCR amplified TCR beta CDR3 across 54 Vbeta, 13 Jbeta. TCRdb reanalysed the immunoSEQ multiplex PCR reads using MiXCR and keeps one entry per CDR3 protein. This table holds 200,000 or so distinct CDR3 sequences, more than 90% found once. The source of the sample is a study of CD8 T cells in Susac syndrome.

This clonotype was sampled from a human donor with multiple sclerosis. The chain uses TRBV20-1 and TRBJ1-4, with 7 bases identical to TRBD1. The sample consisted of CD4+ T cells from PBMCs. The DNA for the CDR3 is TGCAGTGTACCGGGACAGTGGGGTGAAAAACTGTTTTTT. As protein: CSVPGQWGEKLFF.